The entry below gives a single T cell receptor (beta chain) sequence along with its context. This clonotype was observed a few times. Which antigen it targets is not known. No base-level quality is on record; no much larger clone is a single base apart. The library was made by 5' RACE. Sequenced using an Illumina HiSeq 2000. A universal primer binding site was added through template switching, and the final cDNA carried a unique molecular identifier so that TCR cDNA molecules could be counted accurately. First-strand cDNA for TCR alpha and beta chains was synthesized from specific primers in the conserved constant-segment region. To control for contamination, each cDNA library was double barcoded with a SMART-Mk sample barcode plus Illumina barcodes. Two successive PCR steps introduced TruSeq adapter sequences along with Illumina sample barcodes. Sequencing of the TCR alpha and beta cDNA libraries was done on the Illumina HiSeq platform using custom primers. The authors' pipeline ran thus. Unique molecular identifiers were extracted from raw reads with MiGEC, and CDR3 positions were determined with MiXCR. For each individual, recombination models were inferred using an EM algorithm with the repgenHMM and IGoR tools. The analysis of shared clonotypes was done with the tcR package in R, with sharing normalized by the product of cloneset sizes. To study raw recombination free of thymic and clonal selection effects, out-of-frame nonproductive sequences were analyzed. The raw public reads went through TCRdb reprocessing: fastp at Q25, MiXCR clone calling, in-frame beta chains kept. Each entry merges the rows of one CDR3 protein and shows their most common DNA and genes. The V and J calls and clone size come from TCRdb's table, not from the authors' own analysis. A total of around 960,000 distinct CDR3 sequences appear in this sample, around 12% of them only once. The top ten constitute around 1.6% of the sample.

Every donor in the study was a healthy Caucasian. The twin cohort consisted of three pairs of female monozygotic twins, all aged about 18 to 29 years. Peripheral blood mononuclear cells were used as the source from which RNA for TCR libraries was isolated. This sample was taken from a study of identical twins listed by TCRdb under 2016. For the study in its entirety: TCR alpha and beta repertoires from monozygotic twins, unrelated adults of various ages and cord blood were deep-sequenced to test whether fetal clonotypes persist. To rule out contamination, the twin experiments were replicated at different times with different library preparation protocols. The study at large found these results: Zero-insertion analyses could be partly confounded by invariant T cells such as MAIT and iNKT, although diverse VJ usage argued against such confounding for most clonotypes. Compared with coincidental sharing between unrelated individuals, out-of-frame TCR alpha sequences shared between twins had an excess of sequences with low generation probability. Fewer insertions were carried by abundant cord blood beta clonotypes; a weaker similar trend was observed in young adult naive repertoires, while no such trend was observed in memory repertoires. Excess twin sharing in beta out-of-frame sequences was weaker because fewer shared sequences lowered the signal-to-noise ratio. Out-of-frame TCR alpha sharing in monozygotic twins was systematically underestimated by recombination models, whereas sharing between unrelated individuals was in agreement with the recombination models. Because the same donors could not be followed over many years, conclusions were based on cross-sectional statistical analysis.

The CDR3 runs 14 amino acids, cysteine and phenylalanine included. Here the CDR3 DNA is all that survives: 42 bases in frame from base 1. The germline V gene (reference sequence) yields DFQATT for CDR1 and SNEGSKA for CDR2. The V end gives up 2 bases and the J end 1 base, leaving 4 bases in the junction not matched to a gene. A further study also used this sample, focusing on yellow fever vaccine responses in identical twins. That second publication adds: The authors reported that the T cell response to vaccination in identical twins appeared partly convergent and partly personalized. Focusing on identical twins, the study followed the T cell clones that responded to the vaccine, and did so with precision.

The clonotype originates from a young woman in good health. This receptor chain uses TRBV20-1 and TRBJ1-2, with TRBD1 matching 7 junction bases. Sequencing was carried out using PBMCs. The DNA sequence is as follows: TGCAGTGCTAGAACGACAGGGTATAACTATGGCTACACCTTC. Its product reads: CSARTTGYNYGYTF.